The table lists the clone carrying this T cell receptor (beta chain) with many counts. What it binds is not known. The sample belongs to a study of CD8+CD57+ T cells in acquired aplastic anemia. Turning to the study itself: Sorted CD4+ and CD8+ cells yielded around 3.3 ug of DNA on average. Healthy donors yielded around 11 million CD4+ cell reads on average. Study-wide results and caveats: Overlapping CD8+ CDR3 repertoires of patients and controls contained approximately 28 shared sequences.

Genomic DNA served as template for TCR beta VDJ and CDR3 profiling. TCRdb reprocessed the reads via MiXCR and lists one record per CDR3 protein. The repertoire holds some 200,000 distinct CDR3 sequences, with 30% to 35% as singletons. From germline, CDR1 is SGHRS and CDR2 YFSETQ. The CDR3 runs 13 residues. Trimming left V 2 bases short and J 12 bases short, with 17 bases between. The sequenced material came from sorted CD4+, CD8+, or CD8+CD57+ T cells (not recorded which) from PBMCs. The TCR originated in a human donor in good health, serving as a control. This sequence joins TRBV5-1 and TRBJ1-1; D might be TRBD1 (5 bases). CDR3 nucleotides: TGCGCCAGCAGCTTTGAGGCAGGGACGGATACTTTCTTT. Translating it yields CASSFEAGTDTFF.